One sample yielded the 9 T cell receptor beta chains listed below, sequenced in a study of T cells in Graves' hyperthyroidism and ophthalmopathy. TCR beta CDR3 region amplification was performed from RNA transcripts. The HTBI primer set was used in a first-round RT-PCR of the TCR CDR3. One entry per CDR3 protein results from TCRdb running MiXCR on the multiplex PCR reads. The table has 400,000 to 600,000 distinct CDR3 sequences, less than 25% seen once. The sequencing sample was made of blood. The receptors come from a man aged 18 to 29 with Graves' hyperthyroidism.

The sample holds many counts of this clonotype. The V call is TRBV11-2, the J call TRBJ2-7; unclear D gene. V lost 7 bases and J lost 8, with 3 bases in between. The CDR3 is made up of 8 amino acids. CDR1 is SGHAT, CDR2 FQNNGV, per germline. For the CDR3, the DNA is TGTGCCAGCATTAAGCAGTACTTC. Translated: CASIKQYF.

The J gene is TRBJ2-5, the V gene TRBV20-1, with 10 bases fitting TRBD2. The CDR3 is 18 amino acids. V shed 0 bases and J 1 base; nucleotides not matched to a gene: 11. Germline CDR1 and CDR2: DFQATT and SNEGSKA (reference sequence). CDR3 sequence reads: CSARDSPLAGATQETQYF. CDR3 DNA sequence: TGCAGTGCTAGAGATAGCCCCCTAGCGGGGGCGACCCAAGAGACCCAGTACTTC.

This clonotype has a count of ten or more. V is TRBV19 and J is TRBJ1-2; no reliable D call. V was clipped by 7 bases and J by 3 bases, with 15 bases between them. The CDR3 runs 14 residues. Germline V CDR1 and CDR2: LNHDA, SQIVND (reference sequence). In nucleotides, the CDR3 is TGTGCCAGTACCCCCCTTGGGCAACACTATGGCTACACCTTC. It encodes CASTPLGQHYGYTF. Using reference TRBV19 and TRBJ1-2 for the parts outside the CDR3, the full variable domain is DGGITQSPKYLFRKEGQNVTLSCEQNLNHDAMYWYRQDPGQGLRLIYYSQIVNDFQKGDIAEGYSVSREKKESFPLTVTSAQKNPTAFYLCASTPLGQHYGYTFGSGTRLTVV.

Ten or more counts support this clonotype. With a much larger clone just one base away, this may be a read error. The CDR3 sequence: CASSLSVRPDRPQHF. CDR3 nucleotide sequence: TGTGCCAGCAGTTTATCAGTCCGGCCGGATCGGCCCCAGCATTTT. J is TRBJ1-5 and V is TRBV12-3 or TRBV12-4; D is unclear. This CDR3 is 15 amino acids long. Deletions cut 2 bases from V and 9 bases from J, with 17 bases between.

This clonotype has only a few counts. The chain is built from TRBV3-1 and TRBJ2-5, with 8 bases identical to TRBD2. With V trimmed by 2 bases and J by 0 bases, 5 bases remained unmatched. CDR1 is LGHDT and CDR2 is YNNKEL in the germline V gene (reference sequence). The CDR3 spans 16 residues. CDR3 nucleotides: TGTGCCAGCAGCCAACTCGGGGGGGGCTACCAAGAGACCCAGTACTTC. Encoded protein: CASSQLGGGYQETQYF.

This clonotype has at least ten counts. This rearrangement joins TRBV6-1 to TRBJ1-5; no reliable D call. The germline CDR1 and CDR2 sequences are MNHNS and SASEGT. The V end was cut by 2 bases, the J end by 5 bases, with 13 bases between. This CDR3 is built from 15 residues. CDR3 protein: CASSELSWAHQPQHF. CDR3 nucleotides: TGTGCCAGCAGTGAACTGTCTTGGGCACATCAGCCCCAGCATTTT.

The table lists this clonotype with many counts. J is TRBJ1-1 and V is TRBV3-1; maybe TRBD1 (6 bases). CDR3 length: 13 residues. Germline CDR1 and CDR2: LGHDT and YNNKEL (reference sequence). Trimming removed 7 bases at V and 2 bases at J, with 11 bases between. DNA of the CDR3: TGTGCCAGCAAGGACAGTATTAACACTGAAGCTTTCTTT. Protein sequence: CASKDSINTEAFF.

The chain joins TRBV12-3 or TRBV12-4 to TRBJ2-5, with D hard to call. CDR3 length: 11 amino acids. V was shortened by 5 bases and J by 7 bases, with 8 bases between the two germline ends. The chain's CDR3 is CASSTLGTQYF. CDR3 nucleotide sequence: TGTGCCAGCAGTACCCTGGGGACCCAGTACTTC.

This clonotype was seen at least ten times. The chain joins TRBV7-8 to TRBJ2-5; 8 nucleotides line up with TRBD1. Germline CDR1 SGHVS, CDR2 FQNEAQ. The ends lost 1 base at V and 5 bases at J; junction bases unmatched: 15. CDR3 length: 18 amino acids. The CDR3 nucleotides read TGTGCCAGCAGCTTAGGGAGAGAACTTTCAGGGGGCAAGGAGACCCAGTACTTC. It translates to CASSLGRELSGGKETQYF.